Reported below is one T cell receptor beta chain. This entry is derived from a study of control samples from healthy donors and cancer patients. Clones were sequenced by immunoSEQ multiplex PCR, and TCRdb holds only the in-frame ones, with some missing. The table records 100,000 to 150,000 clones, roughly 90% of them present only once. CDR1 is LNHDA, CDR2 SQIVND, per germline (reference sequence). V gave up 4 bases and J gave up 3 bases, with 10 bases separating them. This CDR3 spans 14 amino acids. What was sequenced was blood. This rearrangement joins TRBV19 to TRBJ1-5; D not certain. This receptor was identified in a man aged 18 to 29 in good health. CDR3 nucleotides: TGTGCCAGTAGTAGGTCCGGGGTCAATCAGCCCCAGCATTTT. Protein: CASSRSGVNQPQHF.